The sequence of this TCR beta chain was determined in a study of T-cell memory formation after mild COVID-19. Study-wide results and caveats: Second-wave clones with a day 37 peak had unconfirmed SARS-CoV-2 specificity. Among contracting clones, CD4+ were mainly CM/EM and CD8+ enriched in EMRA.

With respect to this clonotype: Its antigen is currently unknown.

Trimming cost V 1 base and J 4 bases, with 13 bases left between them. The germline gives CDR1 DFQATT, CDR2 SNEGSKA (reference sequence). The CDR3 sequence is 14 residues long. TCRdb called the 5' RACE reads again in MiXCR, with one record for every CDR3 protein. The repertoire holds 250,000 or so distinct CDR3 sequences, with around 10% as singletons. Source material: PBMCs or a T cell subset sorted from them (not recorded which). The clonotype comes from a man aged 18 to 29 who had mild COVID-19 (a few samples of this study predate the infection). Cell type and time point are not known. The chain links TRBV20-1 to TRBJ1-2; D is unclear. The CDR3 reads CSARGADSSYGYTF. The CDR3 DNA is TGCAGTGCTAGAGGGGCAGACTCCAGCTATGGCTACACCTTC.